This entry lists 21 T cell receptor beta chains sequenced from one sample in a study. TCRdb re-called the 5' RACE reads through MiXCR, storing one row per CDR3 protein. The repertoire holds about 9,000 distinct CDR3 sequences, with under 60% as singletons. Specimen: memory CD4+ T cells sorted from a lymph node. As to subset: memory CD4+ T cells, CD4+CD45RO+CD25-. The receptors derive from a female donor with breast cancer.

This clonotype was observed a few times. The chain recombines TRBV11-2 with TRBJ2-1; 8 bases fit TRBD1. The germline V gene has CDR1 SGHAT and CDR2 FQNNGV. This CDR3 has 14 residues. V was pared by 5 bases and J by 9 bases, with 9 bases of the junction left unmatched. The CDR3: CASSLSPRGREQFF. For the CDR3, the DNA is TGTGCCAGCAGCCTGTCCCCCAGGGGGCGTGAGCAGTTCTTC.

Sample share makes this clonotype medium-sized (0.01 to 0.1%). The rearrangement uses TRBV7-3 and TRBJ1-1; D gene ambiguous. V was cut by 3 bases and J by 5 bases, with 4 bases left in between. The CDR3 consists of 11 residues. The germline gives CDR1 SGHTA, CDR2 FQGTGA. The CDR3 sequence is CASSFRTEAFF. As DNA, the CDR3 is TGTGCCAGCAGCTTTAGGACTGAAGCTTTCTTT.

The table lists this clonotype with a few counts. The rearrangement links TRBV7-2 to TRBJ2-3; D remains ambiguous. This CDR3 is 14 amino acids long. V lost 5 bases to trimming and J lost 0 bases, with 9 bases between them. Germline V lookup: CDR1 SGHTA, CDR2 FQGNSA. This CDR3 is CASSTSYSTDTQYF. CDR3 coding DNA: TGTGCCAGCAGCACATCCTACAGCACAGATACGCAGTATTTT.

V gene TRBV7-8 combines with J gene TRBJ1-2, with D maybe TRBD1 (6 bases). The CDR3 has 14 residues. The germline V gene has CDR1 SGHVS and CDR2 FQNEAQ. The V gene lost 2 bases and the J gene lost 5 bases, with 12 bases spanning the gap. The CDR3 loop is CASSLQGNGYGYTF. The CDR3 region has the DNA TGTGCCAGCAGCTTACAGGGGAATGGGTATGGCTACACCTTC.

The gene calls are TRBV6-5 and TRBJ2-1, with 12 bases that match TRBD1. This CDR3 has 15 amino acids. Germline lookup yields CDR1 MNHEY and CDR2 SVGAGI. Trimming took 4 bases from V and 7 from J; bases not matched to a gene: 5. CDR3 sequence: CASSSSGQGANEQFF. CDR3 nucleotide sequence: TGTGCCAGCAGTTCCTCGGGACAGGGGGCTAATGAGCAGTTCTTC.

Details on this clonotype: A much larger clone differs by one base, so this may be a read error. V is TRBV11-3 and J is TRBJ2-3, with 8 positions matching TRBD2. This CDR3 is 14 amino acids long. CDR1 and CDR2 (germline): SGHNT, YENEEA. CDR3 sequence reads: CDSSRAGGTDTQYF. For the CDR3, the DNA is TGTGACAGCAGCCGAGCGGGGGGCACAGATACGCAGTATTTT.

On this clonotype itself: A much larger clone sits a single nucleotide away, making a read error possible. V gene TRBV7-2 combines with J gene TRBJ2-7; no firm D call. This CDR3 region has 14 residues. Germline assignment: CDR1 SGHTA and CDR2 FQGNSA. DNA for the CDR3: TGTGCCAGCGGCTTGGACCCGTCCCGCGACGAGCAGTACTTC. Translating gives CASGLDPSRDEQYF.

The chain is built from TRBV20-1 and TRBJ2-3; D could derive from TRBD1 or TRBD2 (5 bases each). The V gene's germline CDR1 is DFQATT and CDR2 SNEGSKA (reference sequence). V gave up 6 bases and J gave up 3 bases, with 7 bases separating them. CDR3 size: 11 residues. Here the CDR3 reads CSAWGTDTQYF. CDR3 nucleotide sequence: TGCAGTGCCTGGGGGACAGATACGCAGTATTTT.

The chain is built from TRBV16 and TRBJ2-1; D possibly corresponds to TRBD1 (6 bases). V lost 4 bases to trimming and J lost 7 bases, with 14 bases between them. This CDR3 has 14 residues. Germline loops: CDR1 KGHSY, CDR2 FQNENV. CDR3 sequence reads: CASSPYTGKNEQFF. CDR3 nucleotides: TGTGCCAGCAGCCCCTATACAGGGAAAAATGAGCAGTTCTTC.

V usage is TRBV30 and J usage is TRBJ2-6, with a possible D match to TRBD2 (6 bases). Germline lookup yields CDR1 GTSNPN and CDR2 SVGIG (reference sequence). The ends were cut back, 3 bases at V and 4 bases at J, with 16 bases in the middle. The length of the CDR3 is 16 residues. The CDR3 is CAWRGTGVRGANVLTF. CDR3 nucleotide sequence: TGTGCCTGGAGGGGCACGGGGGTGCGAGGGGCCAACGTCCTGACTTTC.

This clonotype was found a few times. The chain is built from TRBV20-1 and TRBJ2-7; 14 nucleotides agree with TRBD2. V dropped 3 bases and J dropped 1; count of bases not matched to a gene: 5. Germline V gene lookup returns CDR1 DFQATT and CDR2 SNEGSKA (reference sequence). The CDR3 length is 16 residues. As DNA, the CDR3 is TGCAGTGCTAGTGAAGGGACTAGCGGGGGTTCCTACGAGCAGTACTTC. Protein product: CSASEGTSGGSYEQYF.

The chain combines TRBV11-2 with TRBJ2-6, with D possibly matching TRBD2 (5 bases). The CDR3 length is 16 residues. Trimming shortened V by 5 bases and J by 1 base, and 12 bases separated the two germline ends. Germline V lookup: CDR1 SGHAT, CDR2 FQNNGV. The CDR3 sequence: CASSPHGVSGANVLTF. In DNA, the CDR3 is TGTGCCAGCAGCCCCCACGGGGTTTCTGGGGCCAACGTCCTGACTTTC. The full variable domain, completed using reference TRBV11-2 and TRBJ2-6, is EAGVAQSPRYKIIEKRQSVAFWCNPISGHATLYWYQQILGQGPKLLIQFQNNGVVDDSQLPKDRFSAERLKGVDSTLKIQPAKLEDSAVYLCASSPHGVSGANVLTFGAGSRLTVL.

V is TRBV20-1 and J is TRBJ2-1, with a possible D match to TRBD1 (6 bases). V was shortened by 5 bases and J by 2 bases, with 13 bases between the two germline ends. From germline, CDR1 is DFQATT and CDR2 SNEGSKA (reference sequence). CDR3 size: 14 residues. CDR3 nucleotide sequence: TGCAGTGCTCGAAACAGGGTCACCTACAATGAGCAGTTCTTC. This codes for CSARNRVTYNEQFF.

In its sample, this clonotype was seen a few times. The CDR3 DNA follows: TGTGCCAGCAGTTTAAACAGGGGGCGCGCAGATACGCAGTATTTT. Protein: CASSLNRGRADTQYF. This chain joins TRBV12-3 or TRBV12-4 and TRBJ2-3, with TRBD1 matching over 9 bases. The CDR3 covers 15 residues. V lost 2 bases and J lost 4; bases outside the gene matches: 4.

This clonotype was seen more than once but under ten times. The V and J genes are TRBV18 and TRBJ1-6; D remains ambiguous. CDR1 is KGHSH, CDR2 LQKENI, per germline. V dropped 3 bases and J dropped 7 bases, with 7 bases sitting between them. The CDR3 totals 13 residues. CDR3 residues: CASSPEQNSPLHF. The CDR3 nucleotides are TGTGCCAGCTCACCGGAACAAAATTCACCCCTCCACTTT.

This clonotype was seen only once. The chain links TRBV7-2 to TRBJ2-5, with no clear D. Trimming took off 0 bases at V and 5 bases at J, with 10 bases between the two ends. Germline lookup yields CDR1 SGHTA and CDR2 FQGNSA. There are 14 residues in the CDR3. CDR3: CASSLAGYRETQYF. CDR3 DNA: TGTGCCAGCAGCTTAGCGGGATATCGGGAGACCCAGTACTTC.

The gene calls are TRBV29-1 and TRBJ2-3; TRBD1 might be the D (7 bases). The CDR3 sequence is 13 residues long. Germline V lookup: CDR1 SQVTM, CDR2 ANQGSEA. V dropped 7 bases and J dropped 2 bases, with 13 bases sitting between them. In DNA, the CDR3 is TGCAGCGCAGGGGGGTTTGACACAGATACGCAGTATTTT. The encoded protein is CSAGGFDTDTQYF.

This clonotype was picked up a small number of times. The chain has TRBV24-1 and TRBJ2-1; no clear D. V lost 3 bases and J lost 4, with 12 bases in between. The length of the CDR3 is 15 residues. Germline-derived CDR1 and CDR2 are KGHDR and SFDVKD. The CDR3 nucleotides are TGTGCCACCAGTGATATTAGACTGGTATACAATGAGCAGTTCTTC. Translating gives CATSDIRLVYNEQFF.

In its sample, this clonotype was seen a few times. This rearrangement joins TRBV20-1 to TRBJ2-3, with D perhaps assigned TRBD1 or TRBD2 (8 bases each). This CDR3 is 15 amino acids long. Germline CDR1 reads DFQATT; CDR2 reads SNEGSKA (reference sequence). Here the CDR3 reads CSQGAGTSGTDTQYF. The CDR3 bases are TGCAGCCAGGGGGCAGGGACTAGTGGGACAGATACGCAGTATTTT.

This clonotype was seen only a few times. The rearrangement links TRBV20-1 to TRBJ1-3; the D is unclear. Germline V gives CDR1 DFQATT, CDR2 SNEGSKA (reference sequence). The V end was cut by 6 bases, the J end by 5 bases, with 20 bases between. The CDR3 runs to 15 residues. The CDR3 region is CSAPLGVGLRNTIYF. DNA of the CDR3: TGCAGTGCACCTCTCGGAGTAGGGCTTAGAAACACCATATATTTT.

The rearrangement uses TRBV20-1 and TRBJ2-3; TRBD2 matches at 7 bases. Germline assignment: CDR1 DFQATT and CDR2 SNEGSKA (reference sequence). The CDR3 covers 14 residues. V shed 6 bases, J shed 2 bases, and the junction held 8 bases outside the gene matches. This CDR3 is CSATGLGFTDTQYF. The CDR3 DNA sequence: TGCAGTGCGACCGGACTAGGTTTCACAGATACGCAGTATTTT.